Detailed here is one T cell receptor (beta chain). With V trimmed by 2 bases and J by 2 bases, 6 bases remained unmatched. CDR3 size: 16 residues. Germline values: CDR1 SGHTA, CDR2 FQGNSA. Per the original data handling: Reference gene primer amplification gave estimated nucleated cell counts. Profiling relied on immunoSEQ multiplex PCR, and the TCRdb table lists in-frame clones only, not all of them. The DNA gave D and trimming, while V, J and clone size come from that table. The sample shows about 120,000 clones, about 83% of them seen only once. The data were taken from a study of blood T cell repertoires in COVID-19. Study in general: The samples span acute and convalescent COVID-19 from the United States, Italy and Spain. PBMCs, B-cell-depleted T cells, or T cells provided the cDNA or gDNA that made up the material.

The source is a man aged 80 or over with active or convalescent COVID-19. The sequencing input was peripheral blood. The chain uses TRBV7-2 and TRBJ1-3; TRBD1 matches 7 bases. The CDR3 nucleotides read TGTGCCAGCAGCTTAATGGGCAGGGGGGCTGGAAACACCATATATTTT. This sequence encodes CASSLMGRGAGNTIYF. Variable domain in full (rest from reference TRBV7-2 and TRBJ1-3): GAGVSQSPSNKVTEKGKDVELRCDPISGHTALYWYRQSLGQGLEFLIYFQGNSAPDKSGLPSDRFSAERTGGSVSTLTIQRTQQEDSAVYLCASSLMGRGAGNTIYFGEGSWLTVV.